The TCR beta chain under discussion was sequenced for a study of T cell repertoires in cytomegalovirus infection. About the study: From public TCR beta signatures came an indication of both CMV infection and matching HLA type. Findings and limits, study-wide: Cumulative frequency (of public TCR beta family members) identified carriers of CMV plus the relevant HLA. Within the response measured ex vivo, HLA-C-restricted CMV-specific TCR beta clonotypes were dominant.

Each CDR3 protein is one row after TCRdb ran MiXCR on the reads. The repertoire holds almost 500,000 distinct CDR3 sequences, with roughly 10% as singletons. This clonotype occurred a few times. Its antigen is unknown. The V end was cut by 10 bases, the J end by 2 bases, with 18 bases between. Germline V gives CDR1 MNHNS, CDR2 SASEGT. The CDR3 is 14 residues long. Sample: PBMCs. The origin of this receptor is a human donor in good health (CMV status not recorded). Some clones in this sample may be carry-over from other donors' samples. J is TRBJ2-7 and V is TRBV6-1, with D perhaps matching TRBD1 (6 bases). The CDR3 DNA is TGTGCCACCAGGAACGGCAGGGGAGCCTACGAGCAGTACTTC. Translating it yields CATRNGRGAYEQYF.